This T cell receptor (beta chain) was identified during a study of blood T cells in healthy people across ages. The authors ran a second PCR of about 6 to 11 cycles using a sample-barcoded 5' primer and a J-beta primer mix. Each cDNA molecule was tagged by a template-switch adaptor that had 12 random nucleotides. In TCRdb, the 5' RACE reads were re-called with MiXCR into one record per CDR3 protein. This table holds 700,000 or so distinct CDR3 sequences, 22% found once. With 10 bases removed from V and 0 bases from J, the gap between germline ends came to 15 bases. This CDR3 contains 14 residues. Germline CDR1 reads SGHTA; CDR2 reads FQGNSA.

Sequencing used blood. The chain employs TRBV7-2 and TRBJ1-1; D may be TRBD1 (6 bases). The TCR comes from a man between 65 and 79 years old in good health. DNA for the CDR3: TGTGCCATCAAGACAGGCCCCATGAACACTGAAGCTTTCTTT. This sequence encodes CAIKTGPMNTEAFF.